One sample yielded the 4 T cell receptor beta chains listed below, sequenced in a study of cytomegalovirus exposure and HLA in healthy donors. Sequenced by immunoSEQ multiplex PCR; TCRdb stores in-frame clones only, minus some. The table lists about 110,000 clones, roughly 90% of them singletons. Sequencing was done on a sample of PBMCs. The receptors come from a woman aged 18 to 35 in good health and CMV-seronegative.

The chain combines TRBV27 with TRBJ2-6; TRBD1 aligns across 11 bases. V dropped 1 base and J dropped 1; count of bases not matched to a gene: 9. The CDR3 covers 20 residues. Germline loops: CDR1 MNHEY, CDR2 SMNVEV (reference sequence). In DNA form, the CDR3 reads TGTGCCAGCAGTTTATTCGGGGTGGACAGGGGGCTGTCTGGGGCCAACGTCCTGACTTTC. This codes for CASSLFGVDRGLSGANVLTF.

This chain joins TRBV7-3 and TRBJ1-6; maybe TRBD1 (6 bases). This CDR3 spans 14 amino acids. The V gene's germline CDR1 is SGHTA and CDR2 FQGTGA. V dropped 4 bases and J dropped 6 bases, with 10 bases sitting between them. CDR3 bases: TGTGCCAGCAGCTCTACCAGGGGTAATTCACCCCTCCACTTT. Translating it yields CASSSTRGNSPLHF.

V gene TRBV11-2 combines with J gene TRBJ1-2; no definite D call. The germline V gene encodes CDR1 SGHAT and CDR2 FQNNGV. The CDR3 is 14 amino acids. V gave up 1 base and J gave up 3 bases, with 9 bases separating them. This CDR3 is CASSLVVGDYGYTF. In DNA form, the CDR3 reads TGTGCCAGCAGCTTAGTAGTTGGTGACTATGGCTACACCTTC.

The chain links TRBV5-5 to TRBJ1-5; 7 positions match TRBD1. The CDR3 totals 13 residues. Germline V gene data show CDR1 as SGHKS and CDR2 as YYEKEE (reference sequence). The CDR3 coding sequence is TGTGTGGGTGAGGGGGCGGTCGGTCAGCCCCAGCATTTT. Encoded protein: CVGEGAVGQPQHF.